This TCR beta chain was retrieved from a study of blood T cell repertoires in COVID-19. Study at large: Spain, Italy and the United States supplied samples that represented acute and convalescent COVID-19. PBMCs, B-cell-depleted T cells, or T cells provided the cDNA or gDNA that made up the material.

The CDR3 runs to 14 residues. Germline CDR1 is MNHNY and CDR2 is SVGAGI (reference sequence). The trim removed 7 bases at V and 8 bases at J, leaving 10 bases unmatched. Methods used by the authors: Reference gene primers were amplified, and this amplification served to estimate nucleated cell counts. Assay: immunoSEQ multiplex PCR; the TCRdb copy retains only in-frame clones and omits some. That table supplies the V and J calls and clone size; D and trimming were determined from the DNA. This table has about 240,000 clones, around 85% appearing once. Sequencing was carried out using peripheral blood. The receptor was isolated from a woman of 80 years or more with acute or convalescent COVID-19. V and J are TRBV6-6 and TRBJ1-4; 7 bases fit TRBD1. CDR3 DNA: TGTGCCAGCAAAAGGGACCCGACAGGGGAAAAACTGTTTTTT. Translating it yields CASKRDPTGEKLFF.